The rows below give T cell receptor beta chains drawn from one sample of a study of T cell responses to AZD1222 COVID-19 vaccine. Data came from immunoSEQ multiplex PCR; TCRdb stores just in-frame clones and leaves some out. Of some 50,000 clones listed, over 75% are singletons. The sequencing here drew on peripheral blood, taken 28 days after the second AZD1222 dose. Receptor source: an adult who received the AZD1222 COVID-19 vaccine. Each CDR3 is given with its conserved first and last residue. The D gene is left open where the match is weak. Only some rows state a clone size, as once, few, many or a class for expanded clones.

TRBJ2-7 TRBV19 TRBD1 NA TGTGCCAGTAGTATAGCAGGGACAGGGTTCTACGAGCAGTACTTC CASSIAGTGFYEQYF
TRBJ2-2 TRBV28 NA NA TGTGCCAGTGCGAGCACCGGGGAGCTGTTTTTT CASASTGELFF
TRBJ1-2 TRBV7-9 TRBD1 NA TGTGCCAGCAGCTTCGATTCACAGGGGGGAGGCTACACCTTC CASSFDSQGGGYTF
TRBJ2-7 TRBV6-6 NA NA TGTGCCAGCAGTTCCCGCCAATCCGAGCAGTACTTC CASSSRQSEQYF
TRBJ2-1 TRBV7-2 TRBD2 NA TGTGCCAGCAGCCCGGGACTAGCGGGAAGGAGGGAGCAGTTCTTC CASSPGLAGRREQFF
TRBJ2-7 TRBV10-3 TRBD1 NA TGTGCCATTCTACAGGGGGCCTCCTACGAGCAGTACTTC CAILQGASYEQYF
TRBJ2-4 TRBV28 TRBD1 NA TGTGCCAGCAGTCCATCCGGGACAGGGCTACGAGGGGCCAAAAACATTCAGTACTTC CASSPSGTGLRGAKNIQYF
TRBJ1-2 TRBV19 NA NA TGTGCCAGTAGTACCCAGTATGGCTACACCTTC CASSTQYGYTF
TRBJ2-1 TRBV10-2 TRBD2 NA TGCGCCAGCAGCCCTCTAGCGGGGGGCTACAATGAGCAGTTCTTC CASSPLAGGYNEQFF
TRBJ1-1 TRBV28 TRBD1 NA TGTGCCAGCAGGACAGGGGGCGGCGACACTGAAGCTTTCTTT CASRTGGGDTEAFF
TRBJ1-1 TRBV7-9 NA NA TGTGCCAGCAGCGCAACGAACACTGAAGCTTTCTTT CASSATNTEAFF
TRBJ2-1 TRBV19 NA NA TGTGCCAGTAGTATGAGGGCAGGGATTGAGCAGTTCTTC CASSMRAGIEQFF
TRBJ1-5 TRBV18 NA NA TGTGCCAGCTCACCAGCAAATAGCAATCAGCCCCAGCATTTT CASSPANSNQPQHF
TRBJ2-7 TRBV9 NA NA TGTGCCAGCAGCCTACAGGGTAACTACGAGCAGTACTTC CASSLQGNYEQYF
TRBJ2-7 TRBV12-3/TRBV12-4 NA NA TGTGCCAGCAGTGGGGACAACTCCTACGAGCAGTACTTC CASSGDNSYEQYF
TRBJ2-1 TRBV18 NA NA TGTGCCAGCTCACCGAAGGGGGGTCAAAGGGGGAATGAGCAGTTCTTC CASSPKGGQRGNEQFF
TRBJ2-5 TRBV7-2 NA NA TGTGCCAGCAGCGCCTGGACTGGGGAGACCCAGTACTTC CASSAWTGETQYF
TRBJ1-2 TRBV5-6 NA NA TGTGCCAGCAGCTTGGGGGTCGCCCTGGGGGGTGGCTACACCTTC CASSLGVALGGGYTF
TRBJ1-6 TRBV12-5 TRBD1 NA TGTGCTAGTGGTTTGGTACTCCAGACAGGGCCGGCCCTCCACTTT CASGLVLQTGPALHF
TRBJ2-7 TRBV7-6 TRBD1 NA TGTGCCAGCAGCCCTTCCGGGACAGGGGACTACGAGCAGTACTTC CASSPSGTGDYEQYF
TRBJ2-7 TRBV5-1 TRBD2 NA TGCGCCAGCAGCCCGAATAAGGTCACTAGCGGGAGCTACGAGCAGTACTTC CASSPNKVTSGSYEQYF
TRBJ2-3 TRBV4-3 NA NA TGCGCCAGCAGCCAAGGGGTAGCTAGCACAGATACGCAGTATTTT CASSQGVASTDTQYF
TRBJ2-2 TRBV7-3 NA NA TGTGCCAGCAGCTTACTTCTTGGCGGGGAGCTGTTTTTT CASSLLLGGELFF
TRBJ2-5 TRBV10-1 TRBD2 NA TGCGCCAGCAGTGAGGGGTCCCTAGCGGGGGCTAGGGAGACCCAGTACTTC CASSEGSLAGARETQYF
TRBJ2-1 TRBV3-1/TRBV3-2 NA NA TGTGCCAGCAGCCACAGGGGGGCCGGTGAGCAGTTCTTC CASSHRGAGEQFF
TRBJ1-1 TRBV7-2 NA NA TGTGCCAGCAGCTTACAAAAGAACACTGAAGCTTTCTTT CASSLQKNTEAFF
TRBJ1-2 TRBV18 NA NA TGTGCCAGCTCACCACCGGGGGCAGTAGGGGGCTACACCTTC CASSPPGAVGGYTF
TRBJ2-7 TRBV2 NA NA TGTGCCAGCCGCCGGGGTATCGAGCAGTACTTC CASRRGIEQYF
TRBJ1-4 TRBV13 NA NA TGTGCCAGCAGCTTAGGACAGGGACTAGGGGTGACGGAAAAACTGTTTTTT CASSLGQGLGVTEKLFF
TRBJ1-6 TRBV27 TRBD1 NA TGTGCCAGCAGCATCCACCCCCCAGGGGGCCCCAATTCACCCCTCCACTTT CASSIHPPGGPNSPLHF
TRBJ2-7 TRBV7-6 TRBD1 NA TGTGCCAGCAGCTCCCGAGGGCCGGGACAGGGCATTGTCGAGCAGTACTTC CASSSRGPGQGIVEQYF
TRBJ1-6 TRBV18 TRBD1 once TGTGCCAGCTCACCACAGGGGGCGTATAATTCACCCCTCCACTTT CASSPQGAYNSPLHF
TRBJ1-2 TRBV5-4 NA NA TGTGCCAGCAGCTTCCGGACAGCAGCTAACTATGGCTACACCTTC CASSFRTAANYGYTF
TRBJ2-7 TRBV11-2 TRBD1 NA TGTGCCAGCAGCCGAGGACAGGACTACGAGCAGTACTTC CASSRGQDYEQYF
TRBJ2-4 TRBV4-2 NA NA TGTGCCAGCAGCCAAGGGGCCCGGCGGGACCTAGCCAAAAACATTCAGTACTTC CASSQGARRDLAKNIQYF
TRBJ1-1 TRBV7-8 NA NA TGTGCCAGCAGCTTAGCCTGGGGCATGAACACTGAAGCTTTCTTT CASSLAWGMNTEAFF
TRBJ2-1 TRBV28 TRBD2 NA TGTGCCAGCAGTTCCCTGCGGGAGGGCTCGAATGAGCAGTTCTTC CASSSLREGSNEQFF
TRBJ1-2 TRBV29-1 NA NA TGCAGCGTTGTTGTGCCAGTTAACTATGGCTACACCTTC CSVVVPVNYGYTF
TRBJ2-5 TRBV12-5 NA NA TGTGCTAGTGCTAGGGGAGGTGAGACCCAGTACTTC CASARGGETQYF
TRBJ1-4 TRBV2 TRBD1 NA TGTGCCAGCGAAGGGCAACAGGGGGCCAGTGAAAAACTGTTTTTT CASEGQQGASEKLFF
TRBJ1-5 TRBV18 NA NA TGTGCCAGCTCACCTGGGAGCAATCAGCCCCAGCATTTT CASSPGSNQPQHF